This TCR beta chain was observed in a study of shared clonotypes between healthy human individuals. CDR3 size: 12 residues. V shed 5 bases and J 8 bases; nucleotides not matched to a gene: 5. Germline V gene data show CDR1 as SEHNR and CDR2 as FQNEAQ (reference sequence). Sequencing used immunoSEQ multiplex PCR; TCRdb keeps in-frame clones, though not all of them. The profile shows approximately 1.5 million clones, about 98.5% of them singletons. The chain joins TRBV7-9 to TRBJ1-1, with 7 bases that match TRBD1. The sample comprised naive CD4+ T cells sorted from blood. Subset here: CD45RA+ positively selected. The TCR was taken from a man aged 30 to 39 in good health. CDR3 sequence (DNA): TGTGCCAGCAGCGCCGGGACAGTAGAAGCTTTCTTT. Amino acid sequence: CASSAGTVEAFF.